This T cell receptor (beta chain) was sequenced during a study of T cells in Graves' hyperthyroidism and ophthalmopathy. The CDR3 extends over 15 amino acids. Germline CDR1 and CDR2: SNHLY and FYNNEI. V lost 4 bases, J lost 7 bases, and 10 bases stayed unmatched. This clonotype was seen at least ten times. RNA transcripts provided the source from which TCR beta CDR3 regions were amplified. The TCR CDR3 was amplified in a first-round RT-PCR using the HTBI primer set. One entry per CDR3 protein, called by TCRdb with MiXCR from the multiplex PCR reads. The sample records 500,000 to 750,000 distinct CDR3 sequences, about 43% being singletons.

Sequenced sample: peripheral blood or thyroid tissue (not recorded which). This chain uses TRBV2 with TRBJ2-5; 9 bases align to TRBD1. The TCR sequence derives from a woman aged 18 to 35 with Graves' hyperthyroidism. The CDR3 spells CASSGTGASKWTQYF. In nucleotides, the CDR3 is TGTGCCAGCAGTGGGACAGGGGCGTCCAAGTGGACCCAGTACTTC. Drawing the rest from reference TRBV2 and TRBJ2-5, the complete variable domain is EPEVTQTPSHQVTQMGQEVILRCVPISNHLYFYWYRQILGQKVEFLVSFYNNEISEKSEIFDDQFSVERPDGSNFTLKIRSTKLEDSAMYFCASSGTGASKWTQYFGPGTRLLVL.